This TCR beta chain was retrieved from a study of breast tumors, draining lymph nodes, adjacent tissues (dated by TCRdb to between 2015 and 2016). With regard to the full study: In breast cancer patients, the study compared the TCR beta repertoires of tumor, adjacent nontumor tissue and axillary lymph nodes. The study aimed to assess the relationships and possible T-cell exchange between tumor, surrounding tissue and draining lymph node repertoires in human breast cancer.

Lymph node samples came from the axillary draining lymph nodes of breast cancer patients. Sequencing was performed on an Illumina HiSeq 2000. TCR beta chain libraries were generated by multiplex PCR amplification. High-throughput sequencing was used to analyze the amplified TCR beta chain products. Through fastp at Q25 and MiXCR, TCRdb rebuilt clones from the public reads, retaining in-frame beta chains. Each entry is one CDR3 protein sequence, shown with its most common DNA and genes. The sample table records around 290,000 distinct CDR3 sequences; 30% to 35% of these occur just once. Over 0.95% of the sample is taken by the ten largest. From its cysteine to its phenylalanine, the CDR3 spans 13 amino acids. The sequence is cut down to CDR3 DNA, 39 bases in frame from base 1. The germline V gene yields SNHLY for CDR1 and FYNNEI for CDR2. Here V drops 5 bases and J drops 5 bases, and the junction holds 4 bases not matched to any gene.

What the authors observed across the whole study: Tumor T-cell repertoires showed less diversity than lymph node repertoires and more diversity than nontumor tissue repertoires, and tumor T-cell repertoires showed preferential V and J gene usage. The data were considered consistent with most tumor T cells being derived from the lymph node and subsequently expanding within tumor tissue. Rather than being directly demonstrated, the conclusion that tumor T cells originate in lymph nodes was presented as consistent with a hypothesis. In luminal-like breast cancer, tumor and nontumor tissue repertoires resembled each other significantly more than in basal-like breast cancer.

This clonotype has a count of ten or more. Its antigen target is currently unknown. The input lacks base qualities; no much larger clone sits a single base away. The sample was axillary lymph node tissue. The TCR was taken from a female donor with breast cancer. Some clones in this sample may be carry-over from other donors' samples. The chain uses TRBV2 and TRBJ2-5, with 8 bases matching TRBD2. The CDR3 loop reads CASSRLAKETQYF. The sequence in DNA is TGTGCCAGCAGTCGACTAGCGAAGGAGACCCAGTACTTC.